One and the same sample provided the 14 T cell receptor beta chains below, sequenced in a study of T cells after yellow fever vaccination. A single record per CDR3 protein comes from TCRdb applying MiXCR to the 5' RACE reads. The sample lists a few hundred thousand distinct CDR3 sequences; roughly 6.2% were seen once. Material: CD4+ T cells sorted from PBMCs, obtained on the day of the yellow fever booster vaccination. The origin of the receptors is a man aged 25-40 years who received the YFV17D yellow fever vaccine.

This clonotype was observed many times. The genes are TRBV28 and TRBJ2-7; D could derive from TRBD1 or TRBD2 (5 bases each). The V end lost 0 bases, the J end lost 6 bases, and 6 bases lay between the germline ends. This CDR3 comprises 12 residues. CDR1 and CDR2 (germline): MDHEN, SYDVKM. The CDR3 nucleotides are TGTGCCAGCAGTTTATGGGGGGTCGAGCAGTACTTC. Its protein is CASSLWGVEQYF.

This clonotype showed up many times. The CDR3 sequence: CAISRTGKIEQFF. CDR3 sequence (DNA): TGTGCCATCAGCCGGACAGGGAAAATTGAGCAGTTCTTC. J is TRBJ2-1 and V is TRBV10-3, with 8 nucleotides matching TRBD1. The CDR3 sequence is 13 residues long. Per germline, CDR1 ENHRY and CDR2 SYGVKD. The trim removed 6 bases at V and 9 bases at J, leaving 7 bases unmatched.

In this sample, this clonotype turned up a few times. The chain recombines TRBV4-1 with TRBJ2-2; D gene unclear. The V gene's germline CDR1 is MGHRA and CDR2 YSYEKL. V was trimmed by 4 bases and J by 4 bases, leaving 10 bases between them. The CDR3 has 14 residues. CDR3 loop: CASSLWTSTGELFF. Here the CDR3 DNA reads TGCGCCAGCAGCCTTTGGACGTCCACCGGGGAGCTGTTTTTT.

The rearrangement links TRBV4-1 to TRBJ2-1; D is perhaps TRBD2 (5 bases). Between the trimmed V and J ends, which lost 3 bases and 4 bases, there was a span of 10 bases. The germline gives CDR1 MGHRA, CDR2 YSYEKL. This CDR3 is built from 14 residues. This CDR3 is CASSHQLGYNEQFF. The CDR3 DNA reads as TGCGCCAGCAGCCATCAACTAGGGTACAATGAGCAGTTCTTC.

The chain employs TRBV5-1 and TRBJ2-1; TRBD2 matches 9 bases. Per the germline V gene, CDR1 is SGHRS and CDR2 is YFSETQ. The CDR3 contains 16 residues. V was pared by 4 bases and J by 6 bases, with 11 bases of the junction left unmatched. The CDR3 loop is CASSLGAGGPSNEQFF. The CDR3 DNA reads as TGCGCCAGCAGCCTAGGGGCGGGAGGGCCCTCCAATGAGCAGTTCTTC.

The sample holds many counts of this clonotype. The chain recombines TRBV4-3 with TRBJ2-7, with 7 bases lining up with TRBD1. The V segment lost 4 bases and the J segment 0 bases; nucleotides outside the gene matches: 3. This CDR3 contains 14 residues. From germline, CDR1 is LGHNA and CDR2 YSLEER. The CDR3 loop is CASSPQGVSYEQYF. The CDR3 DNA reads as TGCGCCAGCAGCCCCCAGGGGGTCTCCTACGAGCAGTACTTC.

CDR3 loop: CASSAGGGETQYF. DNA of the CDR3: TGCGCCAGCAGCGCTGGAGGGGGGGAGACCCAGTACTTC. The V call is TRBV5-1, the J call TRBJ2-5, with D tentatively TRBD1 or TRBD2 (6 bases each). The CDR3 is 13 amino acids. V lost 4 bases and J lost 5, with 12 bases in between. Per the germline V gene, CDR1 is SGHRS and CDR2 is YFSETQ. Looking up the rest from reference TRBV5-1 and TRBJ2-5 gives the full variable domain: KAGVTQTPRYLIKTRGQQVTLSCSPISGHRSVSWYQQTPGQGLQFLFEYFSETQRNKGNFPGRFSGRQFSNSRSEMNVSTLELGDSALYLCASSAGGGETQYFGPGTRLLVL.

This clonotype was found many times. The V and J genes are TRBV20-1 and TRBJ2-7; 8 positions match TRBD1. This CDR3 is 12 amino acids long. Germline CDR1 DFQATT, CDR2 SNEGSKA (reference sequence). V dropped 5 bases and J dropped 3; count of bases not matched to a gene: 3. The CDR3 loop reads CSAGGTGYEQYF. For the CDR3, the DNA is TGCAGTGCTGGCGGGACAGGCTACGAGCAGTACTTC.

The rearrangement uses TRBV7-2 and TRBJ2-1, with 8 bases fitting TRBD2. The CDR3 runs 17 residues. With V trimmed by 5 bases and J by 0 bases, 9 bases remained unmatched. CDR1 is SGHTA, CDR2 FQGNSA, per germline. CDR3 protein: CASSVQPGTSSYNEQFF. The CDR3 DNA sequence: TGTGCCAGCAGCGTGCAACCCGGGACTAGCTCCTACAATGAGCAGTTCTTC.

The chain employs TRBV27 and TRBJ2-2; D gene ambiguous. Trimming left V 2 bases short and J 2 bases short, with 9 bases between. The CDR3 extends over 15 amino acids. CDR1 and CDR2 from the germline V gene are MNHEY and SMNVEV (reference sequence). CDR3 DNA sequence: TGTGCCAGCAGTTTACAGTTCCCAAACACCGGGGAGCTGTTTTTT. Translated: CASSLQFPNTGELFF.

This sequence joins TRBV7-2 and TRBJ2-1; the match to TRBD2 covers 7 bases. Trimming cost V 4 bases and J 12 bases; bases outside gene matches: 9. In germline, CDR1 is SGHTA, CDR2 FQGNSA. This CDR3 region has 13 residues. The CDR3 loop reads CASSYGGYQGQFF. The CDR3 DNA follows: TGTGCCAGCAGCTACGGGGGGTACCAAGGGCAGTTCTTC.

This clonotype was seen many times. The rearrangement uses TRBV7-2 and TRBJ2-1; no clear D gene. The V end lost 5 bases, the J end lost 10 bases, and 6 bases lay between the germline ends. The CDR3 covers 10 residues. Germline CDR1 SGHTA, CDR2 FQGNSA. The CDR3 reads CASSQTEQFF. CDR3 in DNA: TGTGCCAGCAGCCAGACGGAGCAGTTCTTC.

The chain is built from TRBV5-5 and TRBJ2-7; D possibly corresponds to TRBD1 (6 bases). Germline loops: CDR1 SGHKS, CDR2 YYEKEE (reference sequence). The length of the CDR3 is 15 residues. V was clipped by 3 bases and J by 2 bases, with 15 bases between them. The CDR3 reads CASSSRAGETYEQYF. CDR3 nucleotides: TGTGCCAGCAGCTCTCGGGCAGGGGAGACCTACGAGCAGTACTTC. The full variable domain, completed using reference TRBV5-5 and TRBJ2-7, is DAGVTQSPTHLIKTRGQQVTLRCSPISGHKSVSWYQQVLGQGPQFIFQYYEKEERGRGNFPDRFSARQFPNYSSELNVNALLLGDSALYLCASSSRAGETYEQYFGPGTRLTVT.

This clonotype was seen a handful of times. The rearrangement uses TRBV5-1 and TRBJ2-7; 9 nucleotides agree with TRBD2. This CDR3 spans 14 amino acids. Germline-derived CDR1 and CDR2 are SGHRS and YFSETQ. Trimming at V came to 0 bases and at J to 3 bases, leaving 1 base not matched to a gene. CDR3 loop: CASSLVAGVYEQYF. CDR3 nucleotide sequence: TGCGCCAGCAGCTTGGTAGCGGGAGTCTACGAGCAGTACTTC.